Listed below are T cell receptor beta chains from one sample, sequenced in a study of blood T cell repertoires in COVID-19. Assay used: immunoSEQ multiplex PCR; TCRdb lists only in-frame clones, some missing. The repertoire includes some 150,000 clones, around 83% of them detected once, and around 2.5% sits in the top ten. The sequencing sample was made of peripheral blood. The source is a human donor with acute or convalescent COVID-19. The donor label of this sample is uncertain. CDR3s include the opening cysteine and the closing phenylalanine or tryptophan. D genes are given only for firm matches. Where a row states a size, it is once, few, many or the class of an expanded clone; other rows omit it.

j_call v_call clone_size cdr3_length d_call cdr3_aa cdr3_nt
TRBJ2-5 TRBV6-5 - 14 TRBD1 CASRPGGSQETQYF TGTGCCAGCAGACCAGGGGGCTCCCAAGAGACCCAGTACTTC
TRBJ1-2 TRBV5-5 few 13 - CASSLGPSYGYTF TGTGCCAGCAGCTTGGGTCCCAGCTATGGCTACACCTTC
TRBJ2-7 TRBV27 - 14 - CASSFQGTSGEQYF TGTGCCAGCAGTTTTCAGGGAACCTCGGGCGAGCAGTACTTC
TRBJ2-3 TRBV24-1 - 15 TRBD2 CATSDSGRVTDTQYF TGTGCCACCAGTGATAGCGGGAGGGTCACAGATACGCAGTATTTT
TRBJ1-2 TRBV7-2 - 14 - CASSERLIPYGYTF TGTGCCAGCAGCGAACGTCTAATCCCCTATGGCTACACCTTC
TRBJ1-5 TRBV29-1 - 13 - CSVEYTSNQPQHF TGCAGCGTTGAGTACACGAGCAATCAGCCCCAGCATTTT
TRBJ1-3 TRBV6-1 - 14 TRBD1 CASSEGTGRNTIYF TGTGCCAGCAGTGAAGGGACAGGGAGGAACACCATATATTTT
TRBJ2-3 TRBV6-1 - 15 - CASSEAGGASDTQYF TGTGCCAGCAGTGAAGCCGGCGGAGCCAGCGATACGCAGTATTTT
TRBJ2-2 TRBV24-1 - 18 TRBD2 CATSDPGLAGGNTGELFF TGTGCCACCAGTGACCCCGGACTAGCGGGAGGGAACACCGGGGAGCTGTTTTTT
TRBJ1-5 TRBV7-9 - 13 - CASSLGQEQPQHF TGTGCCAGCAGCTTAGGTCAGGAACAGCCCCAGCATTTT
TRBJ2-5 TRBV2 - 12 - CASRRDQETQYF TGTGCCAGCAGGAGGGACCAAGAGACCCAGTACTTC
TRBJ1-2 TRBV6-1 - 13 - CASSEGPGVAYTF TGTGCCAGCAGTGAAGGGCCCGGGGTGGCCTACACCTTC
TRBJ2-7 TRBV7-9 few 15 TRBD1 CASSPPPGQGYEQYF TGTGCCAGCAGCCCGCCCCCGGGACAGGGCTACGAGCAGTACTTC
TRBJ2-1 TRBV10-3 - 14 TRBD2 CAITAAGGLHEQFF TGTGCCATCACAGCAGCGGGGGGGTTACATGAGCAGTTCTTC
TRBJ2-6 TRBV5-1 few 17 TRBD1 CASSSTGTGLGANVLTF TGCGCCAGCAGCTCCACCGGGACAGGTCTCGGGGCCAACGTCCTGACTTTC